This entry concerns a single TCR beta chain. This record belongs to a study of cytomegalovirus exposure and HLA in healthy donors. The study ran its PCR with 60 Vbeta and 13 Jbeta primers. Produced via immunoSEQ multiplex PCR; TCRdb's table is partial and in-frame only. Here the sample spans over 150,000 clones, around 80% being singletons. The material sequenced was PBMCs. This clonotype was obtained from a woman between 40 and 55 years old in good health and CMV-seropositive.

The CDR3 DNA is TGTGCCAGCAGTGGGGACAGGGGAACCGGGGAGCTGTTTTTT. Translation gives CASSGDRGTGELFF. This chain links TRBV2 with TRBJ2-2; 10 nucleotides align to TRBD1. The germline gives CDR1 SNHLY, CDR2 FYNNEI. Trimming removed 4 bases from V and 5 bases from J; junction bases left unmatched: 1. CDR3 length: 14 amino acids.